The T cell receptor beta chain under discussion was sequenced for a study of T cells in Graves' hyperthyroidism and ophthalmopathy. The study defined stable Graves' hyperthyroidism as no ophthalmopathy progression within 18 months. Using RNA transcripts as the source, TCR beta CDR3 regions were amplified. HTBI primers were used for first-round RT-PCR of the TCR CDR3. TCRdb reprocessed the multiplex PCR reads with MiXCR, giving one entry per CDR3 protein. Of roughly 740,000 distinct CDR3 sequences listed, about 16% are singletons. V dropped 1 base and J dropped 5; count of bases not matched to a gene: 7. Germline V gene sequence: CDR1 KGHSH, CDR2 LQKENI. This CDR3 region has 16 residues.

The J gene is TRBJ2-5, the V gene TRBV18, with 10 bases fitting TRBD1. Sequencing input: blood. The TCR comes from a man aged 18-30 years with Graves' hyperthyroidism. This CDR3 is CASSPLDDRGQETQYF. In DNA form, the CDR3 reads TGTGCCAGCTCACCACTCGACGACAGGGGGCAGGAGACCCAGTACTTC.